This T cell receptor (beta chain) derives from a study of blood T cell repertoires in COVID-19. Study-level information: Acute and convalescent COVID-19 specimens originated in the United States, Italy and Spain. From T cells, B-cell-depleted T cells, or PBMCs came the material, which was cDNA or gDNA.

In the study's own analysis: The authors estimated nucleated cell counts from reference gene primer amplification. The method was immunoSEQ multiplex PCR; TCRdb's version includes in-frame clones alone and lacks a portion of them. Clonal size and the V and J genes are those of that table, whereas D and trimming came from the DNA. The sample lists 180,000 or so clones, roughly 84% occurring once. Seattle patient enrollment occurred during active infection, with longitudinal follow-up thereafter. Germline values: CDR1 KGHSH, CDR2 LQKENI. The CDR3 is 12 amino acids. With 2 bases removed from V and 7 bases from J, the gap between germline ends came to 8 bases.

Sequenced: peripheral blood. The rearrangement uses TRBV18 and TRBJ1-2; D is unclear. The sequence came from a woman between 35 and 50 years old with COVID-19, enrolled during active disease. DNA for the CDR3: TGTGCCAGCTCACCAGACGAGCGTGGCTACACCTTC. It yields the protein CASSPDERGYTF.